The 12 T cell receptor beta chains listed next were all sequenced from one sample in a study of T cells expressing NK-cell markers (dated by TCRdb to between 2020 and 2021). Library generation was performed with 5' RACE. The sequencer was an Illumina HiSeq 2000. Each CDR3 protein sequence appears as one entry after TCRdb reprocessed the reads, and no DNA is included. The sample's table lists a count of fewer than 7,500 distinct CDR3 sequences. Of the sample, over 50% falls within the top ten clones. The sequenced sample consisted of blood T cells: a sorted CD56 or NKG2C T cell subset, CD4+ or CD8+ T cells, or bulk PBMC T cells (not recorded which). Receptors originate from a man between 18 and 29 years old in good health. Donor details come from another sample of the same person, matched by shared clones.

Frequency places this clonotype as medium-sized. The J gene is TRBJ1-2, the V gene TRBV7-9; without DNA, the TCRdb call of TRBD1 cannot be checked. This CDR3 spans 15 amino acids. Looked up from germline, CDR1 is SEHNR and CDR2 is FQNEAQ (reference sequence). CDR3 region: CASSLGQGAGYGYTF. Variable domain in full (rest from reference TRBV7-9 and TRBJ1-2): DTGVSQNPRHKITKRGQNVTFRCDPISEHNRLYWYRQTLGQGPEFLTYFQNEAQLEKSRLLSDRFSAERPKGSFSTLEIQRTEQGDSAMYLCASSLGQGAGYGYTFGSGTRLTVV.

This chain uses TRBV6-1 with TRBJ2-3; TCRdb indicates TRBD2, and absent DNA this call remains unverified. Germline CDR1 MNHNS, CDR2 SASEGT. This CDR3 has 14 amino acids. The CDR3 here is CASSGGRGADTQYF.

The chain has TRBV12-3 or TRBV12-4 and TRBJ1-5; TCRdb calls TRBD1, which cannot be checked without DNA. The CDR3 has 14 residues. CDR3 sequence: CASSRDRLNQPQHF.

This chain links TRBV4-2 with TRBJ2-7; without DNA, the TCRdb call of TRBD2 cannot be checked. In germline, CDR1 is LGHNA, CDR2 YNFKEQ. This CDR3 is built from 15 residues. The CDR3 sequence: CASSPTWDSNYEQYF.

The rearrangement links TRBV20-1 to TRBJ2-5; the D call from TCRdb, TRBD2, cannot be confirmed without DNA. Looked up from germline, CDR1 is DFQATT and CDR2 is SNEGSKA (reference sequence). The CDR3 totals 17 residues. CDR3 protein: CSAKGSTVAVGAETQYF.

CDR3 in amino acids: CASSLGDWKETQYF. This chain links TRBV12-3 or TRBV12-4 with TRBJ2-5; the D call of TRBD2 rests on TCRdb alone, since no DNA is present to check it. The CDR3 contains 14 residues.

This rearrangement joins TRBV5-1 to TRBJ2-5. This CDR3 has 12 amino acids. Germline V gene lookup returns CDR1 SGHRS and CDR2 YFSETQ. CDR3 residues: CASSLPRETQYF.

The chain has TRBV7-9 and TRBJ2-3; TCRdb calls TRBD1, which cannot be checked without DNA. Per germline, CDR1 SEHNR and CDR2 FQNEAQ (reference sequence). The length of the CDR3 is 17 residues. CDR3 residues: CASSFRETVPSSGTQYF.

The chain employs TRBV12-3 or TRBV12-4 and TRBJ1-5; TCRdb selects TRBD1, and the lack of DNA leaves this call unchecked. The CDR3 covers 14 residues. The CDR3 is CASSYSRVVQPQHF.

The chain uses TRBV6-5 and TRBJ1-4; TCRdb's D gene call, TRBD1, goes unchecked for lack of DNA. This CDR3 contains 17 residues. Germline CDR1 is MNHEY and CDR2 is SVGAGI. CDR3 protein: CASSYVPPEATNEKLFF.

V usage is TRBV27 and J usage is TRBJ2-2; TCRdb's D call, TRBD1, is unchecked because there is no DNA. This CDR3 is built from 18 residues. CDR1 and CDR2 (germline): MNHEY, SMNVEV (reference sequence). The CDR3 region is CASSSRGMGMGNTGELFF.

The chain has TRBV4-3 and TRBJ2-2; the D call from TCRdb, TRBD2, cannot be confirmed without DNA. The CDR3 is 15 amino acids. CDR1 is LGHNA and CDR2 is YSLEER in the germline V gene. CDR3 region: CASSQARTTSGELFF.